This T cell receptor (beta chain) was captured in a study of shared clonotypes between healthy human individuals. Whole-study findings and limits: It was only blood that was sampled, and tissue repertoires likely differ.

Worth noting for this clone: Its antigen is currently unknown.

V was trimmed by 4 bases and J by 8 bases, leaving 14 bases between them. Germline CDR1 is GTSNPN and CDR2 is SVGIG (reference sequence). CDR3 length: 12 amino acids. The data were produced by immunoSEQ multiplex PCR, yet TCRdb's version contains in-frame clones alone and is incomplete. The table has about 960,000 clones, around 80% seen once. This chain links TRBV30 with TRBJ1-2; D remains ambiguous. Sequenced: memory CD4+ T cells sorted from blood. Subset meaning: CD45RA-negative fraction. The receptor comes from a young man in good health. In nucleotides, the CDR3 is TGTGCCTGGACTAAACACTTTCGGGGCTACACCTTC. Translated, it gives CAWTKHFRGYTF.